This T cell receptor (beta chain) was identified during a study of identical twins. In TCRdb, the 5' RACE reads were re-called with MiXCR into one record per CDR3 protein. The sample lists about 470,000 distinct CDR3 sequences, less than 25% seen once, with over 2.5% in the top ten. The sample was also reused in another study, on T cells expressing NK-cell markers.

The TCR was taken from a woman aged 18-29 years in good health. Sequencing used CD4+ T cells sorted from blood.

CDR3 coding DNA: TGTGCCTGGAGTTTAGGGATGGGGACGCAGTATTTT. Its protein product is CAWSLGMGTQYF. This chain connects TRBV30 to TRBJ2-3; D not resolved. The CDR3 contains 12 residues. Trimming pared 2 bases from V and 9 bases from J, leaving 12 bases between. Germline CDR1 is GTSNPN and CDR2 is SVGIG (reference sequence).